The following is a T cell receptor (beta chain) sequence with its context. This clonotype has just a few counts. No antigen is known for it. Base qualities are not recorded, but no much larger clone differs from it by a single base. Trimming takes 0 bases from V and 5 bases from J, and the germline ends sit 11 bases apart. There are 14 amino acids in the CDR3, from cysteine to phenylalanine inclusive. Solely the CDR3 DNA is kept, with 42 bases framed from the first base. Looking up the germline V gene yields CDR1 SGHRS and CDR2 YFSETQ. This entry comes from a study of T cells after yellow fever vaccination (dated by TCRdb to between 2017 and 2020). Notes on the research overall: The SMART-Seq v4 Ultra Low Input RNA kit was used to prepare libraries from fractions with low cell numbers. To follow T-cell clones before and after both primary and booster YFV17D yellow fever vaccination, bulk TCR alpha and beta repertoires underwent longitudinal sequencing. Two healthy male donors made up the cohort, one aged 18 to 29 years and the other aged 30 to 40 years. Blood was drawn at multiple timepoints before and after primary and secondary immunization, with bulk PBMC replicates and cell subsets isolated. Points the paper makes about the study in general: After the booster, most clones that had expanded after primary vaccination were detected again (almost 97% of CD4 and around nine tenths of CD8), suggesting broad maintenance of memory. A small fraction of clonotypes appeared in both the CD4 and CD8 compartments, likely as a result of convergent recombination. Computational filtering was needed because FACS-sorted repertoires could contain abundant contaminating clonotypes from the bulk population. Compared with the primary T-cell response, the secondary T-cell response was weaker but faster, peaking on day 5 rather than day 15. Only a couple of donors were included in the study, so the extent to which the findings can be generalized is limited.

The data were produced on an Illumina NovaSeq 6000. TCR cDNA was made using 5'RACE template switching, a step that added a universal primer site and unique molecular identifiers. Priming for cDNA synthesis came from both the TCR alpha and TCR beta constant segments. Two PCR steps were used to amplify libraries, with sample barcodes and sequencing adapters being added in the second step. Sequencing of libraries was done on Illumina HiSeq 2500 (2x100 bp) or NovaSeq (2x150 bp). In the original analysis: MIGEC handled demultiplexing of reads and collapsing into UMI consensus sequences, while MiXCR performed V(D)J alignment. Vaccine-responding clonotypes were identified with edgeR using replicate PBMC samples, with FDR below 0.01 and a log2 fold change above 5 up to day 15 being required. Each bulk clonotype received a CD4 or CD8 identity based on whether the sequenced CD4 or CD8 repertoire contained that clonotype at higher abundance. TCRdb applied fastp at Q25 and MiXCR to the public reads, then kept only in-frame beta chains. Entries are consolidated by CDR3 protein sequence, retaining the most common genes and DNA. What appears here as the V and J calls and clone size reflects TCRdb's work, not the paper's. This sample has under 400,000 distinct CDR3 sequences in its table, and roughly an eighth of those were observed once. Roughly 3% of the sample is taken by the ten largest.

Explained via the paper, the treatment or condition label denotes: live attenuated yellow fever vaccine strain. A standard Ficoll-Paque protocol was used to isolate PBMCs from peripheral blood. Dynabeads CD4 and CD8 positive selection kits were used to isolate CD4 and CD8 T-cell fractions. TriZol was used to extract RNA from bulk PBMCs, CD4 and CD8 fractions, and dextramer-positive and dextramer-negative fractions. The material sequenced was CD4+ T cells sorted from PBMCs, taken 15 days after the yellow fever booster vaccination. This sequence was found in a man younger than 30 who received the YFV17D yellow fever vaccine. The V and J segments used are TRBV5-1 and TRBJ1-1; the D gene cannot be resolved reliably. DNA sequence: TGCGCCAGCAGCTTGGCCGTGGGTGGGACTGAAGCTTTCTTT. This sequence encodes CASSLAVGGTEAFF.